Below are 23 T cell receptor beta chains sequenced from a single sample in a study of T-cell memory formation after mild COVID-19. TCRdb used MiXCR to reprocess the 5' RACE reads, holding one entry per CDR3 protein. The sample lists roughly 410,000 distinct CDR3 sequences; 20% to 25% were seen once. The specimen sequenced was PBMCs or a T cell subset sorted from them (not recorded which). Every receptor here comes from an adult woman who had mild COVID-19 (a few samples of this study predate the infection). Cell type and time point are not known.

In its sample, this clonotype was seen a few times. The rearrangement uses TRBV6-5 and TRBJ2-3, with D possibly TRBD2 on 6 matching bases. Germline lookup yields CDR1 MNHEY and CDR2 SVGAGI. The length of the CDR3 is 16 residues. The V and J ends lost 0 bases and 2 bases respectively, with 12 bases between them. CDR3 residues: CASSYSIADHTDTQYF. CDR3 DNA: TGTGCCAGCAGTTACTCGATAGCGGACCACACAGATACGCAGTATTTT.

The chain links TRBV9 to TRBJ1-4; unclear D gene. V was pared by 0 bases and J by 8 bases, with 14 bases between. The length of the CDR3 is 15 residues. From germline, CDR1 is SGDLS and CDR2 YYNGEE. The CDR3 protein is CASSVAGTRGEKLFF. The CDR3 DNA sequence: TGTGCCAGCAGCGTAGCGGGTACGCGAGGAGAAAAACTGTTTTTT. Complete variable domain (other parts from reference TRBV9 and TRBJ1-4): DSGVTQTPKHLITATGQRVTLRCSPRSGDLSVYWYQQSLDQGLQFLIQYYNGEERAKGNILERFSAQQFPDLHSELNLSSLELGDSALYFCASSVAGTRGEKLFFGSGTQLSVL.

The sample holds many counts of this clonotype. V gene TRBV5-1 combines with J gene TRBJ2-1; D gene ambiguous. Germline loops: CDR1 SGHRS, CDR2 YFSETQ. V was trimmed by 0 bases and J by 2 bases, leaving 3 bases between them. The length of the CDR3 is 13 residues. CDR3 in amino acids: CASSLDTYNEQFF. DNA for the CDR3: TGCGCCAGCAGCTTGGACACCTACAATGAGCAGTTCTTC.

This clonotype came up once. The chain joins TRBV13 to TRBJ2-7; 7 bases fit TRBD2. There are 14 residues in the CDR3. The V gene end was trimmed by 7 bases and the J gene end by 2 bases; junction bases not matched to a gene: 8. Germline CDR1 and CDR2: PRHDT and FYEKMQ (reference sequence). CDR3 nucleotides: TGTGCCAGCAAGGCGAGGGAGGGCCCCTACGAGCAGTACTTC. This codes for CASKAREGPYEQYF. Variable domain in full (rest from reference TRBV13 and TRBJ2-7): AAGVIQSPRHLIKEKRETATLKCYPIPRHDTVYWYQQGPGQDPQFLISFYEKMQSDKGSIPDRFSAQQFSDYHSELNMSSLELGDSALYFCASKAREGPYEQYFGPGTRLTVT.

This clonotype showed up many times. Germline and junction disagree at one end, which may indicate a read error. The chain is built from TRBV12-3 or TRBV12-4 and TRBJ1-1, with D hard to call. The CDR3 contains 11 residues. The CDR3 nucleotides are TGTGCCAGCAGCTTAGCCACTGAAGCTTTCTTT. Translated, it gives CASSLATEAFF.

To note about this clonotype: The CDR3 end shows no conserved phenylalanine or tryptophan, and so a read error is likely. The chain is built from TRBV2 and TRBJ2-5, with TRBD2 matching 10 bases. After removal of 8 bases from V and 3 bases from J, the junction contained 6 bases not matched to a gene. This CDR3 is built from 14 residues. Germline values: CDR1 SNHLY, CDR2 FYNNEI. The CDR3 sequence: CASYSGGPEETQYL. The CDR3 DNA reads as TGTGCCAGCTATAGCGGGGGGCCGGAAGAGACCCAGTACTTG.

J is TRBJ1-1 and V is TRBV29-1; no firm D call. This CDR3 spans 13 amino acids. Germline CDR1 SQVTM, CDR2 ANQGSEA. CDR3 sequence reads: CSVSPLMNTEAFF. Here the CDR3 DNA reads TGCAGTGTGAGTCCCCTCATGAACACTGAAGCTTTCTTT.

The chain couples TRBV20-1 to TRBJ2-1, with D possibly being TRBD1 or TRBD2 (5 bases each). CDR1 and CDR2 (germline): DFQATT, SNEGSKA (reference sequence). The CDR3 covers 16 residues. The germline V and J ends were trimmed by 2 bases and 4 bases, with 18 bases remaining between them. CDR3: CSARPSGSGGYNEQFF. CDR3 in DNA: TGCAGTGCTAGACCTTCAGGGAGTGGGGGATACAATGAGCAGTTCTTC.

This clonotype turned up a few times. The J gene is TRBJ1-5, the V gene TRBV7-9, with D hard to call. CDR3 size: 15 residues. The germline V gene encodes CDR1 SEHNR and CDR2 FQNEAQ (reference sequence). V lost 2 bases to trimming and J lost 0 bases, with 8 bases between them. The CDR3 loop reads CASSLTEISNQPQHF. The CDR3 region has the DNA TGTGCCAGCAGCTTAACCGAGATTAGCAATCAGCCCCAGCATTTT.

This clonotype was detected ten times or more. In nucleotides, the CDR3 is TGTGCCAGCAGCCGGGGAGGGGGCAAGTTCTTC. As protein: CASSRGGGKFF. The V call is TRBV3-1, the J call TRBJ2-1; D assignment may be TRBD1 or TRBD2 (7 bases each). V lost 4 bases and J 14 bases, leaving 12 bases between the germline ends. The CDR3 loop spans 11 amino acids. The germline gives CDR1 LGHDT, CDR2 YNNKEL (reference sequence).

This sequence joins TRBV9 and TRBJ2-3; maybe TRBD2 (6 bases). The CDR3 sequence is 16 residues long. Germline loops: CDR1 SGDLS, CDR2 YYNGEE. The germline V and J ends were trimmed by 0 bases and 3 bases, with 14 bases remaining between them. The chain's CDR3 is CASSVGGLGSTDTQYF. CDR3 coding DNA: TGTGCCAGCAGCGTAGGGGGACTCGGGAGTACAGATACGCAGTATTTT.

V and J are TRBV2 and TRBJ2-1, with D tentatively TRBD1 (5 bases). Looked up from germline, CDR1 is SNHLY and CDR2 is FYNNEI. V lost 7 bases to trimming and J lost 7 bases, with 11 bases between them. CDR3 size: 12 residues. CDR3 nucleotide sequence: TGTGCCAGCACGCCCTCAGGGAATGAGCAGTTCTTC. This encodes CASTPSGNEQFF.

The sample holds many counts of this clonotype. The chain couples TRBV4-1 to TRBJ2-7; TRBD2 agrees at 8 bases. With V trimmed by 4 bases and J by 3 bases, 5 bases remained unmatched. Germline V gene sequence: CDR1 MGHRA, CDR2 YSYEKL. CDR3 length equals 14 residues. The CDR3 reads CASSRGLAGYEQYF. CDR3 bases: TGCGCCAGCAGCCGCGGACTAGCTGGCTACGAGCAGTACTTC.

This rearrangement joins TRBV24-1 to TRBJ2-1; D not resolved. The CDR3 covers 16 residues. Trimming removed 3 bases from V and 8 bases from J, with 19 bases in between. CDR1 and CDR2 from the germline V gene are KGHDR and SFDVKD. In nucleotides, the CDR3 is TGTGCCACCAGTGATCCCGGGCCTCCTCGAAGGGATGAGCAGTTCTTC. This encodes CATSDPGPPRRDEQFF.

This clonotype turned up a few times. V gene TRBV29-1 combines with J gene TRBJ2-1, with D maybe TRBD1 (5 bases). The CDR3 covers 12 residues. In germline, CDR1 is SQVTM, CDR2 ANQGSEA. As DNA, the CDR3 is TGCGGCACTCGACAGTCCTACAATGAGCAGTTCTTC. Protein sequence: CGTRQSYNEQFF.

J is TRBJ2-3 and V is TRBV5-1; D gene unclear. The CDR3 is made up of 14 amino acids. The germline gives CDR1 SGHRS, CDR2 YFSETQ. V lost 0 bases and J 3 bases, leaving 8 bases between the germline ends. Here the CDR3 DNA reads TGCGCCAGCAGCTTGGTCCCTACAACAGATACGCAGTATTTT. Protein: CASSLVPTTDTQYF.

This clonotype has ten or more counts. The rearrangement links TRBV5-1 to TRBJ1-4; 7 bases match TRBD1. CDR3 length equals 14 residues. Per the germline V gene, CDR1 is SGHRS and CDR2 is YFSETQ. After removal of 2 bases from V and 4 bases from J, the junction contained 2 bases not matched to a gene. CDR3 amino acids: CASSLQGINEKLFF. The CDR3 DNA reads TGCGCCAGCAGCTTACAGGGGATTAATGAAAAACTGTTTTTT.

This chain links TRBV4-1 with TRBJ1-1; TRBD1 matches 7 bases. The CDR3 runs to 15 residues. CDR1 is MGHRA, CDR2 YSYEKL, per germline. V lost 4 bases and J lost 10; bases outside the gene matches: 15. In DNA form, the CDR3 reads TGCGCCAGCAGCCCCCTCGGGCCCGACAGGGCGAGAGCTTTCTTT. Amino acid sequence: CASSPLGPDRARAFF.

This clonotype was observed once. V is TRBV18 and J is TRBJ1-6; 8 nucleotides align to TRBD1. The ends lost 4 bases at V and 2 bases at J; junction bases unmatched: 4. The length of the CDR3 is 16 residues. Germline loops: CDR1 KGHSH, CDR2 LQKENI. The CDR3 nucleotides are TGTGCCAGCTCACAGCAGGGGGCAACCTATAATTCACCCCTCCACTTT. This encodes CASSQQGATYNSPLHF. Looking up the rest from reference TRBV18 and TRBJ1-6 gives the full variable domain: NAGVMQNPRHLVRRRGQEARLRCSPMKGHSHVYWYRQLPEEGLKFMVYLQKENIIDESGMPKERFSAEFPKEGPSILRIQQVVRGDSAAYFCASSQQGATYNSPLHFGNGTRLTVT.

This clonotype has more than one count but fewer than ten. The J gene is TRBJ1-2, the V gene TRBV7-2; no reliable D call. The germline CDR1 and CDR2 sequences are SGHTA and FQGNSA. The CDR3 totals 12 residues. V was trimmed by 5 bases and J by 4 bases, leaving 8 bases between them. CDR3 DNA sequence: TGTGCCAGCAGCACTCTTCGCTATGGCTACACCTTC. Protein product: CASSTLRYGYTF. Looking up the rest from reference TRBV7-2 and TRBJ1-2 gives the full variable domain: GAGVSQSPSNKVTEKGKDVELRCDPISGHTALYWYRQSLGQGLEFLIYFQGNSAPDKSGLPSDRFSAERTGGSVSTLTIQRTQQEDSAVYLCASSTLRYGYTFGSGTRLTVV.

The chain recombines TRBV19 with TRBJ1-5, with TRBD1 as a possible D gene (5 bases). V was cut by 1 base and J by 6 bases, with 13 bases left in between. CDR3 length equals 15 residues. Germline V gene data show CDR1 as LNHDA and CDR2 as SQIVND (reference sequence). The CDR3 coding sequence is TGTGCCAGTAGTATAGGCCCCGGGGCCGGTCAGCCCCAGCATTTT. Protein sequence: CASSIGPGAGQPQHF.

CDR3 sequence reads: CASSQDTGLRGAFF. CDR3 DNA: TGTGCCAGCAGCCAAGATACCGGACTTCGGGGCGCTTTCTTT. The chain is built from TRBV4-2 and TRBJ1-1; a weak D match, TRBD1 (5 bases). V shed 0 bases and J shed 11 bases, with 16 bases lying between them. The CDR3 has 14 amino acids. Per germline, CDR1 LGHNA and CDR2 YNFKEQ.

In this sample, this clonotype turned up a few times. The rearrangement links TRBV18 to TRBJ2-1; 14 nucleotides agree with TRBD2. The CDR3 has 18 amino acids. V lost 3 bases, J lost 0 bases, and 4 bases stayed unmatched. The germline V gene has CDR1 KGHSH and CDR2 LQKENI. The CDR3 region has the DNA TGTGCCAGCTCACCGCTGGGGACTAGCGGGAGCTCCTACAATGAGCAGTTCTTC. It is translated as CASSPLGTSGSSYNEQFF.